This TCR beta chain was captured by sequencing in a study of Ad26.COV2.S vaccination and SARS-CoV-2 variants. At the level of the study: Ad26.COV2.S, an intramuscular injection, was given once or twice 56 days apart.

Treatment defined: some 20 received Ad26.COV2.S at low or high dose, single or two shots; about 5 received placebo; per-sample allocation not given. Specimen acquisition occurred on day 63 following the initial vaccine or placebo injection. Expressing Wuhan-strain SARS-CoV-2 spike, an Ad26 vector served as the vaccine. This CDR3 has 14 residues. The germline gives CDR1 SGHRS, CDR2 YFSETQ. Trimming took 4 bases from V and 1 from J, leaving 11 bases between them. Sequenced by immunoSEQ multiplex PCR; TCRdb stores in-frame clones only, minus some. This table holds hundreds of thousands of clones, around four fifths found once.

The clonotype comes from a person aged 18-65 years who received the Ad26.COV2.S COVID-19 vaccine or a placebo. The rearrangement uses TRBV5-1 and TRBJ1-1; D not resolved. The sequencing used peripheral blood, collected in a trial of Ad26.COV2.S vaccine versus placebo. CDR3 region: CASSILDTNTEAFF. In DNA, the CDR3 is TGCGCCAGCAGCATTCTAGACACGAACACTGAAGCTTTCTTT. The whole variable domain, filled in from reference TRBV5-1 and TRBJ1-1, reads KAGVTQTPRYLIKTRGQQVTLSCSPISGHRSVSWYQQTPGQGLQFLFEYFSETQRNKGNFPGRFSGRQFSNSRSEMNVSTLELGDSALYLCASSILDTNTEAFFGQGTRLTVV.